What follows is one TCR beta chain and its context. This record belongs to a study of blood T cell repertoires in COVID-19. Original processing notes: Quantification of nucleated cells was approximated via reference gene primer amplification. Repertoires were generated with immunoSEQ multiplex PCR, while TCRdb's copy carries only in-frame clones and drops some. V, J and clone size derive from that table, while D and trimming were established from the DNA sequence. This repertoire shows approximately 300,000 clones, 70% to 90% found once; its top ten account for around 4%. CDR3 length equals 14 residues. The V gene lost 2 bases and the J gene lost 1 base, with 6 bases spanning the gap. CDR1 and CDR2 from the germline V gene are MNHEY and SVGAGI. Study members were between about 18 and 100 years old and lived in fewer than 30 US regions.

The source is a man between 25 and 39 years old who had recovered from COVID-19. V gene TRBV6-5 combines with J gene TRBJ2-1, with TRBD2 as a possible D gene (5 bases). The sequencing input was PBMCs or T cells enriched from blood (not recorded which). CDR3: CASSYTSSYNEQFF. DNA for the CDR3: TGTGCCAGCAGTTACACTAGTTCCTACAATGAGCAGTTCTTC.